The TCR beta chain under discussion was sequenced for a study of graft-versus-host responses after intestinal transplantation. Study-level background: Recipients underwent multivisceral, liver-intestinal, or isolated intestinal transplants. Anti-thymocyte globulin induction, then tacrolimus and steroids for about 3 years, went to all recipients. Study results and limitations: Recipient marrow contained GvH clones, some of which appeared first in ileum or blood.

On this clone: Its antigen remains unknown.

This CDR3 is built from 16 residues. Germline V gives CDR1 LNHDA, CDR2 SQIVND (reference sequence). V lost 4 bases and J 3 bases, leaving 16 bases between the germline ends. Produced via immunoSEQ multiplex PCR; TCRdb's table is partial and in-frame only. The sample includes about 100,000 clones, roughly nine tenths of them seen just once. This sequence joins TRBV19 and TRBJ1-5; D is perhaps TRBD1 (5 bases). The starting material was unstimulated CD4+ T cells sorted from spleen or lymph node cells, obtained before transplant. This clonotype originated in a human donor who was the organ donor for an intestinal transplant. DNA for the CDR3: TGTGCCAGTAGTACCCGGGGGGGGACGATCAATCAGCCCCAGCATTTT. It encodes CASSTRGGTINQPQHF.